This T cell receptor (beta chain) appears in the sequencing data of a study of cytotoxic CD8 clonotypes in ibrutinib-treated CLL. Background on the study: An average of around 260,000 productive templates and 94,082 productive rearrangements was obtained per sample. Study-wide findings and caveats: Progressing patients had sampling times that differed from those of sustained-remission patients. Baseline levels were approached again at progression, after clonality had risen at ibrutinib response. Patients showed higher baseline clonality than age-matched healthy donors, and it tracked circulating CD8+ T-cell counts.

The assay was immunoSEQ multiplex PCR, and TCRdb's table has in-frame clones only and misses some. Here the sample spans 330,000 or so clones, 67% being singletons. To note about this clone: Its specificity is not known.

CDR1 and CDR2 (germline): MNHNY, SVGAGI (reference sequence). This CDR3 spans 16 amino acids. The ends lost 2 bases at V and 8 bases at J; junction bases unmatched: 8. The receptor was derived from a human donor with chronic lymphocytic leukemia. The input for sequencing was PBMCs, taken after 36 months of ibrutinib treatment. V usage is TRBV6-6 and J usage is TRBJ1-4; 10 positions match TRBD1. CDR3 sequence: CASSYKRQGAREKLFF. The CDR3 DNA reads TGTGCCAGCAGTTACAAAAGACAGGGGGCTAGGGAAAAACTGTTTTTT.